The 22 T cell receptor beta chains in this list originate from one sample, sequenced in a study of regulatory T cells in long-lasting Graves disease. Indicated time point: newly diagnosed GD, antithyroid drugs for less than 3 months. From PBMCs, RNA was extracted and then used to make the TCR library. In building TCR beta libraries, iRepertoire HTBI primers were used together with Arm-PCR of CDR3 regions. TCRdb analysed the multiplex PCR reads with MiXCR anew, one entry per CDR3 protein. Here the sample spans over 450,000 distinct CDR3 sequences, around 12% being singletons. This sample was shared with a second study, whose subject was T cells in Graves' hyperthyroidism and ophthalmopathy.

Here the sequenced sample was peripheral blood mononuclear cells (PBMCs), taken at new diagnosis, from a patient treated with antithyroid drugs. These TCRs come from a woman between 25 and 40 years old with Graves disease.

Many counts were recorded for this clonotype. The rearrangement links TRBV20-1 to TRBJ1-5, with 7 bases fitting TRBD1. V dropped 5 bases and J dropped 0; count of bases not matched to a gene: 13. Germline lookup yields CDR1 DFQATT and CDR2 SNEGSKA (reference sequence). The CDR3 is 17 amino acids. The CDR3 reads CSALEGDRQLSNQPQHF. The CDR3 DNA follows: TGCAGTGCTCTCGAGGGGGACAGACAGCTTAGCAATCAGCCCCAGCATTTT.

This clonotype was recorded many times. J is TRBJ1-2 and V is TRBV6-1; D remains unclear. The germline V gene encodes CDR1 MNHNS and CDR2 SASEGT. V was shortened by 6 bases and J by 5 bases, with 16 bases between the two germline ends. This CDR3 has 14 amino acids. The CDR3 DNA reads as TGTGCCAGCAGCCCCCTTCCCCCTCTTTATGGCTACACCTTC. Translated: CASSPLPPLYGYTF.

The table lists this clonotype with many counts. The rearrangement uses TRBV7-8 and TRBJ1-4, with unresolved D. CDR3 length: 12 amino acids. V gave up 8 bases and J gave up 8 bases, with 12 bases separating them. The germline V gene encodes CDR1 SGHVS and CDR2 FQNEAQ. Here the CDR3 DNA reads TGTGCCAGCTCTAGGAATCAGGAAAAACTGTTTTTT. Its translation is CASSRNQEKLFF.

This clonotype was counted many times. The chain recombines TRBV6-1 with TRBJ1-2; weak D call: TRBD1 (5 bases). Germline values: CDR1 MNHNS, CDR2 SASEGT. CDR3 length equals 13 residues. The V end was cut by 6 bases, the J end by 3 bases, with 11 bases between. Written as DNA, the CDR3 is TGTGCCAGCAGGAACGGGGCTTACTATGGCTACACCTTC. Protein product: CASRNGAYYGYTF.

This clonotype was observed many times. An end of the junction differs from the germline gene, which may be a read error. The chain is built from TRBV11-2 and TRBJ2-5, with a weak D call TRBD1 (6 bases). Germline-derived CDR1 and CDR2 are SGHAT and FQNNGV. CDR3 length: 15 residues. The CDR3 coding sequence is TGTGTCAGCAGCCCTCAGGGTGGGACACAAGAGACCCAGTACTTC. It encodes CVSSPQGGTQETQYF.

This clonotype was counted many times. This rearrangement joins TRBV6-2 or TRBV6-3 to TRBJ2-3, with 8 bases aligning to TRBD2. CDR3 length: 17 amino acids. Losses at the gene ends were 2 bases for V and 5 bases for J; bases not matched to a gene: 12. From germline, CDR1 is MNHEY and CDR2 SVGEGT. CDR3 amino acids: CASSYGAETSELDTQYF. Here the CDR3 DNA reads TGTGCCAGCAGTTACGGGGCGGAGACTAGCGAGCTAGATACGCAGTATTTT.

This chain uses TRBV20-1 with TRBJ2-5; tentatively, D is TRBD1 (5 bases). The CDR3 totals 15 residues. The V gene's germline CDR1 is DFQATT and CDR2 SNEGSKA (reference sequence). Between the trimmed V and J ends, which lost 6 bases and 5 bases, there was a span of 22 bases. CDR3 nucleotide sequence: TGCAGTGCCCCGAAGGCAGGGCAGCCAGCCGAGACCCAGTACTTC. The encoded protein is CSAPKAGQPAETQYF.

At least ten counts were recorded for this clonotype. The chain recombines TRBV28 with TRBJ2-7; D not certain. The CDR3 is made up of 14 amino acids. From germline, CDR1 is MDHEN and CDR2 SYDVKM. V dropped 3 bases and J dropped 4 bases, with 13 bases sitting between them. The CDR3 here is CASSFRQPFYEQYF. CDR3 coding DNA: TGTGCCAGCAGTTTTAGGCAGCCTTTTTACGAGCAGTACTTC.

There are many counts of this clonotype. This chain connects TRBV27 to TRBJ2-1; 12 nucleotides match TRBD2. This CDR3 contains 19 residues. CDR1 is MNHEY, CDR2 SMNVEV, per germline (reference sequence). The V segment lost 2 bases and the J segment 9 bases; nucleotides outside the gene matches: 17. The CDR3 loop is CASSLMLAGGPTPGGEQFF. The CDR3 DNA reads TGTGCCAGCAGTTTAATGCTAGCGGGAGGGCCCACGCCCGGCGGTGAGCAGTTCTTC.

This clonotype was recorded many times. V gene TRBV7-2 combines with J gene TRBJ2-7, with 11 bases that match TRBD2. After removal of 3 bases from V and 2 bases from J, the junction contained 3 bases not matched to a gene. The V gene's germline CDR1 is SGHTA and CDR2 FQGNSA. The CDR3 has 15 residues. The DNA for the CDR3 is TGTGCCAGCAGCTTTCTAGCGGGAGGAGCCTACGAGCAGTACTTC. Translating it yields CASSFLAGGAYEQYF.

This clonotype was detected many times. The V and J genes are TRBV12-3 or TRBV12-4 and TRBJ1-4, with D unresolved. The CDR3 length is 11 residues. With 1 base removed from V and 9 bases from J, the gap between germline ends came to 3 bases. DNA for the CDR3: TGTGCCAGCAGTTTAGGCCAAAAACTGTTTTTT. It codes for CASSLGQKLFF.

CDR3 DNA: TGTGCCAGCAGACAACAGGGTAGTAATCAGCCCCAGCATTTT. Its translation: CASRQQGSNQPQHF. V usage is TRBV6-2 or TRBV6-3 and J usage is TRBJ1-5; D is perhaps TRBD1 (6 bases). The CDR3 is 14 amino acids. Germline loops: CDR1 MNHEY, CDR2 SVGEGT. Trimming removed 6 bases from V and 4 bases from J, with 13 bases in between.

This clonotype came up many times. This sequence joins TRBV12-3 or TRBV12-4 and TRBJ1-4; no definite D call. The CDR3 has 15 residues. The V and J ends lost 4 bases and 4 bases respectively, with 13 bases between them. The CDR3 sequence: CASSSGRRLNEKLFF. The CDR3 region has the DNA TGTGCCAGCAGTTCCGGACGGCGCCTTAATGAAAAACTGTTTTTT.

The CDR3 sequence is CASSQPHLLGGTAGELFF. In DNA form, the CDR3 reads TGCGCCAGCAGCCAACCCCACCTGTTAGGGGGAACGGCCGGGGAGCTGTTTTTT. The chain combines TRBV4-3 with TRBJ2-2, with a tentative D call TRBD1 (6 bases). Germline V gene lookup returns CDR1 LGHNA and CDR2 YSLEER. The CDR3 contains 18 residues. V was cut by 2 bases and J by 6 bases, with 22 bases left in between.

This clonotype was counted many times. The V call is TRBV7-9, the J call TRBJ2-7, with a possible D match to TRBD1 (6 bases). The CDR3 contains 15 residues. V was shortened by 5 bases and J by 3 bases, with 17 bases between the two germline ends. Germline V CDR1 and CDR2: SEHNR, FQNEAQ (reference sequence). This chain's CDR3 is CASSAATGKNYEQYF. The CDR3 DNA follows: TGTGCCAGCAGCGCCGCGACAGGAAAAAACTACGAGCAGTACTTC.

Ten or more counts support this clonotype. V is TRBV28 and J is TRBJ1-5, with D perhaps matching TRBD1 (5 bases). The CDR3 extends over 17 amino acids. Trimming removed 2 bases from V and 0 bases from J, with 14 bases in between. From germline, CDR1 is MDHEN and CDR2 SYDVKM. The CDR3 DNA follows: TGTGCCAGCAGTTTAGGGGGGTGGGGTTCTAGCAATCAGCCCCAGCATTTT. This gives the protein CASSLGGWGSSNQPQHF.

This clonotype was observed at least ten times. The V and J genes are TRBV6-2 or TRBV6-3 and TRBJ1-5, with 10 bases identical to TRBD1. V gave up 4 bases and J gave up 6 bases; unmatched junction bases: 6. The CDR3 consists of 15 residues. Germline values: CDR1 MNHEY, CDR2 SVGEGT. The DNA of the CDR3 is TGTGCCAGCAGTTGGGAGACAGGGGGCGGTCAGCCCCAGCATTTT. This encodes CASSWETGGGQPQHF.

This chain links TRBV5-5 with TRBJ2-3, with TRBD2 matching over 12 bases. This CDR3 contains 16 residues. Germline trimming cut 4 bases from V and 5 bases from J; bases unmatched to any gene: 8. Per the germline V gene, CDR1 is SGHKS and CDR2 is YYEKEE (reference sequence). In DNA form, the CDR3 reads TGTGCCAGCAGCCATGAACGACTAGCGGGAGTAGATACGCAGTATTTT. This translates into CASSHERLAGVDTQYF. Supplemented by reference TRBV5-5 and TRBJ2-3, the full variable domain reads DAGVTQSPTHLIKTRGQQVTLRCSPISGHKSVSWYQQVLGQGPQFIFQYYEKEERGRGNFPDRFSARQFPNYSSELNVNALLLGDSALYLCASSHERLAGVDTQYFGPGTRLTVL.

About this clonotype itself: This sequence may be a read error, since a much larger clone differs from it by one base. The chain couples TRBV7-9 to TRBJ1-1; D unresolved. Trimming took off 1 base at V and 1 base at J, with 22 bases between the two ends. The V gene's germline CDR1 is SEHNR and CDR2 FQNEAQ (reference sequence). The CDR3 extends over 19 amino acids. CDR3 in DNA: TGTGCCAGCAGCTTAGAACCTAGAACTAAGGTACAGAAGAACACTGAAGCTTTCTTT. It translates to CASSLEPRTKVQKNTEAFF.

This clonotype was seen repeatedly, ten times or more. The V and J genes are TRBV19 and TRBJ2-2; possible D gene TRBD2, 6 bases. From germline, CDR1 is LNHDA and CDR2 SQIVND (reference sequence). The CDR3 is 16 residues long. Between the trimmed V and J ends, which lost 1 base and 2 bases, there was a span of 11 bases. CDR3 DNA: TGTGCCAGTAGTATAGGGAGCGGGTCCAACACCGGGGAGCTGTTTTTT. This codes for CASSIGSGSNTGELFF.

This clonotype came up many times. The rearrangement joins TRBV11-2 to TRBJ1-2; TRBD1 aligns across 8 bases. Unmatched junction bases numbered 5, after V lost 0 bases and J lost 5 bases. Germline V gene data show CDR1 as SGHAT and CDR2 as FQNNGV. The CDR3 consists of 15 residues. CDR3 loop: CASSLDGGTGYGYTF. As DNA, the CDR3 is TGTGCCAGCAGCTTAGATGGGGGGACAGGATATGGCTACACCTTC.

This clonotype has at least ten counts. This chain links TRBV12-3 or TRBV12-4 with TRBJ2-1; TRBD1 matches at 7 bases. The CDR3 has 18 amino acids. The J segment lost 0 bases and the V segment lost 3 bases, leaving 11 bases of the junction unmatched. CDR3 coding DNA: TGTGCCAGCAGTTTCCAAGCCGGGACAGCCCGCTCCTACAATGAGCAGTTCTTC. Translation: CASSFQAGTARSYNEQFF.